This T cell receptor (beta chain) was identified during a study of Ad26.COV2.S vaccination and SARS-CoV-2 variants. The table came from immunoSEQ multiplex PCR; TCRdb's copy has only in-frame clones and leaves some out. There are about 350,000 clones in the sample; about nine tenths occur only once, and 6.4% lies in the top ten. Treatment specified: roughly 18 received Ad26.COV2.S at low or high dose, single or two shots; 5 received placebo; per-sample allocation not given. Samples analyzed were those drawn on day 63 after the first vaccine or placebo injection. As concerns this clone: Its target is unknown.

Overall study results and limits: Recipients of either vaccine or placebo displayed similar breadth of non-spike TCRs.

This TCR was recovered from a person between 18 and 59 years old who received the Ad26.COV2.S COVID-19 vaccine or a placebo. The material sequenced was peripheral blood, taken in a trial of Ad26.COV2.S vaccine versus placebo.

The CDR3: CASSVAGLARETQYF. In DNA form, the CDR3 reads TGTGCCAGCAGCGTAGCAGGACTAGCAAGGGAGACCCAGTACTTC. This chain uses TRBV9 with TRBJ2-5; 8 bases fit TRBD2. The CDR3 has 15 residues. The germline gives CDR1 SGDLS, CDR2 YYNGEE. V shed 0 bases and J 5 bases; nucleotides not matched to a gene: 6.